This T cell receptor (beta chain) was found in a study of type 1 and type 2 diabetes patients. Study conclusions and caveats: Highly-expanded CD4+ clones were few in type 2 diabetes, median one, about 3.9% of reads. Groups were not age- or gender-matched, which may bias interpretation.

About this clonotype itself: Its cognate antigen is unknown.

Donors had no other autoimmune disease or infection in four weeks. Peripheral blood, 7.5 to 10 milliliters per participant, was collected. The PCR template was genomic DNA. Multiplex PCR with 30 forward and 13 reverse primers amplified the TCR beta CDR3. In TCRdb, the multiplex PCR reads were re-called with MiXCR into one record per CDR3 protein. The data show 280,000 or so distinct CDR3 sequences, 47% seen once. Source material: peripheral blood mononuclear cells (PBMCs). The receptor was isolated from a man younger than 30 with type 2 diabetes.

Here the CDR3 DNA reads TGTGCCAGCAGCTCTACCCCGAACCATCAAGAGACCCAGTACTTC. It yields the protein CASSSTPNHQETQYF. The rearrangement uses TRBV7-3 and TRBJ2-5; D is ambiguous. Germline CDR1 SGHTA, CDR2 FQGTGA. CDR3 length: 15 amino acids. The ends were cut back, 4 bases at V and 2 bases at J, with 14 bases in the middle.